These 31 T cell receptor beta chains were all obtained from the same sample, sequenced in a study of beta chain features in type 1 diabetes. Study-level findings and limits: Type 1 diabetes patients had moderately but significantly shorter TCRB CDR3s in all four CD4+ subsets.

Their specific antigens are unknown. What was sequenced were expressed TCRB transcripts, since all of the isolated RNA had been reverse transcribed. The data were produced by immunoSEQ multiplex PCR, yet TCRdb's version contains in-frame clones alone and is incomplete. The sample has about 740,000 clones, roughly an eighth seen once. The material sequenced was naive CD4+ T cells from blood. These receptors came from a man aged 18 to 29 with type 1 diabetes.

This chain connects TRBV30 to TRBJ2-2, with D tentatively TRBD2 (5 bases). Germline V gene data show CDR1 as GTSNPN and CDR2 as SVGIG (reference sequence). Trimming pared 0 bases from V and 4 bases from J, leaving 12 bases between. This CDR3 spans 15 amino acids. The CDR3 is CAWSVAPGSTGELFF. In DNA, the CDR3 is TGTGCCTGGAGTGTAGCCCCGGGAAGCACCGGGGAGCTGTTTTTT. The full variable domain, with the rest looked up from reference TRBV30 and TRBJ2-2, is SQTIHQWPATLVQPVGSPLSLECTVEGTSNPNLYWYRQAAGRGLQLLFYSVGIGQISSEVPQNLSASRPQDRQFILSSKKLLLSDSGFYLCAWSVAPGSTGELFFGEGSRLTVL.

V and J are TRBV10-1 and TRBJ1-2; no reliable D call. V lost 3 bases, J lost 4 bases, and 12 bases lay in between. Germline loops: CDR1 WNHNN, CDR2 SYGVQD (reference sequence). The length of the CDR3 is 14 residues. The CDR3 nucleotides read TGCGCCAGCAGTGATGAAGGGAAGACCTATGGCTACACCTTC. The encoded protein is CASSDEGKTYGYTF.

The genes are TRBV7-8 and TRBJ2-1; 9 positions match TRBD1. J gave up 3 bases and V 3 bases, and 0 bases lay outside the gene matches. Per the germline V gene, CDR1 is SGHVS and CDR2 is FQNEAQ. The CDR3 has 14 amino acids. The CDR3 coding sequence is TGTGCCAGCAGCTTGGGACAGGGCTACAATGAGCAGTTCTTC. Its translation: CASSLGQGYNEQFF.

This chain joins TRBV10-3 and TRBJ2-7; D possibly uses TRBD1 or TRBD2 (5 bases each). Germline lookup yields CDR1 ENHRY and CDR2 SYGVKD. CDR3 length: 15 residues. Deletions cut 10 bases from V and 0 bases from J, with 19 bases between. CDR3 bases: TGTGCCACCACCCCGGGACCCGCGACCTCCTACGAGCAGTACTTC. Its protein product is CATTPGPATSYEQYF.

There are a few counts of this clone. The sample holds other DNA sequences that translate to the same CDR3. The rearrangement links TRBV29-1 to TRBJ1-1; no definite D call. The CDR3 has 13 residues. The V gene's germline CDR1 is SQVTM and CDR2 ANQGSEA. Trimming removed 3 bases from V and 0 bases from J, with 8 bases in between. The CDR3 reads CSVDRRLNTEAFF. The DNA for the CDR3 is TGCAGCGTTGATAGACGGTTGAACACTGAAGCTTTCTTT.

This clone has a handful of counts. The J gene is TRBJ1-1, the V gene TRBV5-4; no clear D. Germline CDR1 SGHNT, CDR2 YYREEE (reference sequence). This CDR3 is 14 amino acids long. With 0 bases removed from V and 5 bases from J, the gap between germline ends came to 11 bases. CDR3 in DNA: TGTGCCAGCAGCTTGGTCCTCGCGTCGACTGAAGCTTTCTTT. Protein product: CASSLVLASTEAFF.

The rearrangement uses TRBV30 and TRBJ2-7; D perhaps matches TRBD2 (7 bases). CDR3 length: 15 amino acids. Trimming took 1 base from V and 1 from J, leaving 14 bases between them. Germline V gene sequence: CDR1 GTSNPN, CDR2 SVGIG (reference sequence). CDR3 loop: CAWSAAGGPSYEQYF. CDR3 nucleotide sequence: TGTGCCTGGAGTGCCGCCGGGGGGCCGTCCTACGAGCAGTACTTC.

This clone has a handful of counts. At one of its ends the junction is not consistent with the germline gene, which may arise from a read error. This chain connects TRBV7-8 to TRBJ1-1, with TRBD1 as a possible D gene (6 bases). This CDR3 spans 14 amino acids. Per germline, CDR1 SGHVS and CDR2 FQNEAQ. In DNA form, the CDR3 reads TGTGCCAGCACCTTAGGACAGCTGAACACTGAAGCTTTCTTT. Amino acid sequence: CASTLGQLNTEAFF.

This clone was observed a handful of times. V and J are TRBV9 and TRBJ2-7; TRBD1 matches at 10 bases. CDR3 length equals 15 residues. The ends lost 4 bases at V and 2 bases at J; junction bases unmatched: 6. The germline gives CDR1 SGDLS, CDR2 YYNGEE. The CDR3 sequence: CASSRMTGGPYEQYF. In DNA form, the CDR3 reads TGTGCCAGCAGCCGAATGACAGGGGGCCCCTACGAGCAGTACTTC.

This rearrangement joins TRBV20-1 to TRBJ2-1; D is ambiguous. Per the germline V gene, CDR1 is DFQATT and CDR2 is SNEGSKA (reference sequence). V shed 6 bases and J shed 7 bases, with 10 bases lying between them. This CDR3 has 11 residues. The CDR3 spells CSAPYGNEQFF. The CDR3 DNA reads as TGCAGTGCCCCCTACGGGAATGAGCAGTTCTTC.

To note about this clone: The same CDR3 arises from other DNA sequences in this sample as well. The rearrangement links TRBV9 to TRBJ2-7; tentative D call: TRBD2 (6 bases). Trimming pared 2 bases from V and 1 base from J, leaving 10 bases between. This CDR3 contains 14 residues. CDR1 SGDLS and CDR2 YYNGEE come from the germline V gene. In DNA, the CDR3 is TGTGCCAGCAGCGTGTCCGGGACTTCCTACGAGCAGTACTTC. Translation: CASSVSGTSYEQYF.

This CDR3 reads CASNFGGGYTF. The CDR3 DNA reads as TGTGCCAGCAACTTCGGGGGAGGCTACACCTTC. This chain connects TRBV9 to TRBJ1-2; a weak D match, TRBD1 (5 bases). Trimming took off 6 bases at V and 8 bases at J, with 11 bases between the two ends. The CDR3 has 11 residues. The germline gives CDR1 SGDLS, CDR2 YYNGEE. Full variable domain (remainder filled in from reference TRBV9 and TRBJ1-2): DSGVTQTPKHLITATGQRVTLRCSPRSGDLSVYWYQQSLDQGLQFLIQYYNGEERAKGNILERFSAQQFPDLHSELNLSSLELGDSALYFCASNFGGGYTFGSGTRLTVV.

Only a few counts were recorded for this clone. The rearrangement uses TRBV2 and TRBJ2-5, with unresolved D. CDR1 and CDR2 from the germline V gene are SNHLY and FYNNEI. The CDR3 sequence is 13 residues long. The V and J ends lost 3 bases and 3 bases respectively, with 8 bases between them. The DNA of the CDR3 is TGTGCCAGCAGTGAGTGGCAGGAAGAGACCCAGTACTTC. Residues: CASSEWQEETQYF.

The J gene is TRBJ1-6, the V gene TRBV23-1, with D perhaps matching TRBD1 (5 bases). TRBV23-1 is flagged as an ORF with uncertain function. This CDR3 region has 16 residues. V was clipped by 4 bases and J by 10 bases, with 20 bases between them. For the CDR3, the DNA is TGCGCCAGCAGTCCCCCGAGGGTCAGGGCGGGATCACCCCTCCACTTT. Protein sequence: CASSPPRVRAGSPLHF.

Only a few counts were recorded for this clone. The rearrangement joins TRBV4-1 to TRBJ2-1; no definite D call. CDR3 length equals 16 residues. Germline CDR1 is MGHRA and CDR2 is YSYEKL. V was pared by 4 bases and J by 1 base, with 14 bases between. CDR3 in DNA: TGCGCCAGCAGCCCAGGAACAGCGCGGTCCTACAATGAGCAGTTCTTC. Translating it yields CASSPGTARSYNEQFF.

This clone was counted between two and nine times. The J gene is TRBJ1-2, the V gene TRBV29-1, with 7 bases identical to TRBD1. The CDR3 has 15 amino acids. Losses at the gene ends were 5 bases for V and 4 bases for J; bases not matched to a gene: 13. The germline V gene encodes CDR1 SQVTM and CDR2 ANQGSEA. In DNA, the CDR3 is TGCAGCGTTATAAAGTTTGACAGGGCTCCCTATGGCTACACCTTC. Its translation: CSVIKFDRAPYGYTF.

This clone was observed a handful of times. The chain uses TRBV30 and TRBJ2-3, with 16 positions matching TRBD2. Germline-derived CDR1 and CDR2 are GTSNPN and SVGIG (reference sequence). The CDR3 loop spans 16 amino acids. V shed 7 bases, J shed 1 base, and the junction held 5 bases outside the gene matches. The DNA of the CDR3 is TGTGCCTCGGGACTAGCGGGGGGGCCGGGCACAGATACGCAGTATTTT. This sequence encodes CASGLAGGPGTDTQYF.

The chain links TRBV6-1 to TRBJ1-6; D call uncertain. The CDR3 is 17 residues long. Deletions cut 3 bases from V and 0 bases from J, with 12 bases between. Germline loops: CDR1 MNHNS, CDR2 SASEGT. CDR3 nucleotide sequence: TGTGCCAGCAGTGACCTGACCCTTAGCTCCTATAATTCACCCCTCCACTTT. It is translated as CASSDLTLSSYNSPLHF.

The chain carries TRBV10-3 and TRBJ1-2, with 8 positions matching TRBD1. V lost 9 bases to trimming and J lost 7 bases; unmatched junction nucleotides: 10. CDR3 length equals 13 residues. The germline gives CDR1 ENHRY, CDR2 SYGVKD. CDR3 bases: TGTGCCATTAAACCGACAGGGGAATCTGGCTACACCTTC. This encodes CAIKPTGESGYTF.

This clone was counted only a few times. This chain connects TRBV11-2 to TRBJ2-3; the D gene is possibly TRBD1 (5 bases). Germline V CDR1 and CDR2: SGHAT, FQNNGV. The length of the CDR3 is 15 residues. Trimming cost V 5 bases and J 2 bases, with 14 bases left between them. CDR3 in DNA: TGTGCCAGCAGCACCAGGGTTTTCGCCACAGATACGCAGTATTTT. Translated, it gives CASSTRVFATDTQYF.

This clone has just a few counts. The chain uses TRBV13 and TRBJ2-5; perhaps TRBD2 as D (6 bases). The germline CDR1 and CDR2 sequences are PRHDT and FYEKMQ (reference sequence). V lost 3 bases, J lost 0 bases, and 11 bases lay in between. The CDR3 runs 15 residues. The CDR3 sequence is CASSFDGGYQETQYF. The CDR3 DNA sequence: TGTGCCAGCAGCTTTGATGGGGGGTACCAAGAGACCCAGTACTTC.

This clone was seen a handful of times. The chain has TRBV5-1 and TRBJ2-7; D possibly corresponds to TRBD2 (5 bases). This CDR3 contains 15 residues. Per the germline V gene, CDR1 is SGHRS and CDR2 is YFSETQ. Trimming shortened V by 1 base and J by 3 bases, and 14 bases separated the two germline ends. The CDR3 sequence is CASSLLGLEGYEQYF. The CDR3 region has the DNA TGCGCCAGCAGCTTGTTAGGCCTCGAGGGCTACGAGCAGTACTTC.

In its sample, this clone was seen a few times. CDR3 nucleotide sequence: TGTGCCAGCAGCTACCGGACTAGCGGGTTCAGCACAGATACGCAGTATTTT. Translating it yields CASSYRTSGFSTDTQYF. The chain combines TRBV9 with TRBJ2-3, with TRBD2 matching over 11 bases. V lost 4 bases, J lost 0 bases, and 7 bases stayed unmatched. The germline gives CDR1 SGDLS, CDR2 YYNGEE. The CDR3 is made up of 17 amino acids.

The chain joins TRBV5-1 to TRBJ1-2; D gene unclear. V dropped 0 bases and J dropped 6 bases, with 12 bases sitting between them. The CDR3 length is 14 residues. Germline CDR1 is SGHRS and CDR2 is YFSETQ. The CDR3 spells CASSLVRAENGYTF. CDR3 DNA: TGCGCCAGCAGCTTGGTTCGGGCAGAAAATGGCTACACCTTC.

The rearrangement uses TRBV7-9 and TRBJ1-1, with D possibly being TRBD1 (5 bases). The CDR3 has 14 amino acids. Germline V gene data show CDR1 as SEHNR and CDR2 as FQNEAQ (reference sequence). V lost 5 bases and J 4 bases, leaving 14 bases between the germline ends. The chain's CDR3 is CASSLEGRLTEAFF. The CDR3 DNA is TGTGCCAGCAGCCTTGAGGGGAGGCTCACTGAAGCTTTCTTT. Full variable domain (missing parts from reference TRBV7-9 and TRBJ1-1): DTGVSQNPRHKITKRGQNVTFRCDPISEHNRLYWYRQTLGQGPEFLTYFQNEAQLEKSRLLSDRFSAERPKGSFSTLEIQRTEQGDSAMYLCASSLEGRLTEAFFGQGTRLTVV.

The J gene is TRBJ1-2, the V gene TRBV7-9; 8 nucleotides agree with TRBD1. Germline V gene sequence: CDR1 SEHNR, CDR2 FQNEAQ (reference sequence). The CDR3 consists of 13 residues. Unmatched junction bases numbered 2, after V lost 4 bases and J lost 4 bases. The CDR3 coding sequence is TGTGCCAGCAGCTCCAGGGGGCCCTATGGCTACACCTTC. It yields the protein CASSSRGPYGYTF.

This clone came up a few times. The chain combines TRBV7-8 with TRBJ2-3; 7 bases match TRBD1. CDR3 size: 15 residues. CDR1 and CDR2 from the germline V gene are SGHVS and FQNEAQ. The J segment lost 5 bases and the V segment lost 7 bases, leaving 12 bases of the junction unmatched. CDR3: CASTPGGTRGDTQYF. For the CDR3, the DNA is TGTGCCAGCACCCCAGGGGGAACCAGAGGAGATACGCAGTATTTT. The whole variable domain, filled in from reference TRBV7-8 and TRBJ2-3, reads GAGVSQSPRYKVAKRGQDVALRCDPISGHVSLFWYQQALGQGPEFLTYFQNEAQLDKSGLPSDRFFAERPEGSVSTLKIQRTQQEDSAVYLCASTPGGTRGDTQYFGPGTRLTVL.

This rearrangement joins TRBV9 to TRBJ2-3; D not certain. The CDR3 contains 18 residues. Trimming took off 0 bases at V and 2 bases at J, with 19 bases between the two ends. Germline CDR1 and CDR2: SGDLS and YYNGEE. CDR3 coding DNA: TGTGCCAGCAGCGTAGCCCCTATCGGCGGCGGTAACACAGATACGCAGTATTTT. Translating it yields CASSVAPIGGGNTDTQYF.

The chain couples TRBV27 to TRBJ2-1; no clear D gene. The length of the CDR3 is 16 residues. Germline V gene data show CDR1 as MNHEY and CDR2 as SMNVEV (reference sequence). V was pared by 3 bases and J by 8 bases, with 20 bases between. The CDR3 DNA follows: TGTGCCAGCAGTTTGAACGGCGGAGCCCCTTCCCATGAGCAGTTCTTC. Its protein is CASSLNGGAPSHEQFF.

The chain combines TRBV2 with TRBJ1-1; D remains unclear. This CDR3 has 15 amino acids. In germline, CDR1 is SNHLY, CDR2 FYNNEI. Trimming took off 9 bases at V and 0 bases at J, with 17 bases between the two ends. The CDR3 loop reads CASTKILVMNTEAFF. The CDR3 bases are TGTGCCAGTACGAAGATTCTTGTCATGAACACTGAAGCTTTCTTT.

This chain connects TRBV13 to TRBJ2-2, with 7 bases identical to TRBD1. The CDR3 runs 15 residues. J was trimmed by 7 bases and V by 4 bases; bases with no gene match: 9. Germline V gene lookup returns CDR1 PRHDT and CDR2 FYEKMQ (reference sequence). The CDR3 DNA sequence: TGTGCCAGCAGCTCATTGACAGGGTGGGACGGGGAGCTGTTTTTT. This translates into CASSSLTGWDGELFF. Supplemented by reference TRBV13 and TRBJ2-2, the full variable domain reads AAGVIQSPRHLIKEKRETATLKCYPIPRHDTVYWYQQGPGQDPQFLISFYEKMQSDKGSIPDRFSAQQFSDYHSELNMSSLELGDSALYFCASSSLTGWDGELFFGEGSRLTVL.